One and the same sample provided the 21 T cell receptor beta chains below, sequenced in a study of blood T cell repertoires in COVID-19. TCRdb keeps only in-frame clones here, not all; method: immunoSEQ multiplex PCR. The table lists 150,000 to 200,000 clones, 88% of them singletons, with approximately 4.5% in the top ten. Sequences were obtained from peripheral blood. These receptor sequences come from a human donor in a cohort sampled during active COVID-19.

The V call is TRBV30, the J call TRBJ2-3, with TRBD2 matching 11 bases. From germline, CDR1 is GTSNPN and CDR2 SVGIG (reference sequence). V dropped 3 bases and J dropped 1; count of bases not matched to a gene: 6. The CDR3 sequence is 16 residues long. CDR3 nucleotide sequence: TGTGCCTGGAGAGTAGCGGGGGGGCCTGGCACAGATACGCAGTATTTT. Amino acid sequence: CAWRVAGGPGTDTQYF.

This rearrangement joins TRBV30 to TRBJ1-2, with TRBD1 matching over 9 bases. Germline V gene lookup returns CDR1 GTSNPN and CDR2 SVGIG (reference sequence). Germline trimming cut 1 base from V and 8 bases from J; bases unmatched to any gene: 5. The length of the CDR3 is 13 residues. CDR3 DNA: TGTGCCTGGAGTGAGGGACAGGGCGTCGGCTACACCTTC. This codes for CAWSEGQGVGYTF.

The rearrangement joins TRBV7-2 to TRBJ2-2; 10 nucleotides align to TRBD2. The CDR3 runs to 17 residues. Germline CDR1 SGHTA, CDR2 FQGNSA. J gave up 0 bases and V 0 bases, and 1 base lay outside the gene matches. The CDR3 loop is CASSLASGRTNTGELFF. In DNA, the CDR3 is TGTGCCAGCAGCTTAGCTAGCGGGAGGACGAACACCGGGGAGCTGTTTTTT.

V gene TRBV3-1 (or the pseudogene TRBV3-2) combines with J gene TRBJ2-7; a weak D match, TRBD2 (6 bases). CDR3 length: 16 amino acids. Looked up from germline, CDR1 is LGHDT and CDR2 is YNNKEL (reference sequence). V lost 1 base to trimming and J lost 2 bases, with 15 bases between them. The CDR3 here is CASSQGGAGYPYEQYF. In DNA form, the CDR3 reads TGTGCCAGCAGCCAAGGTGGGGCGGGATATCCCTACGAGCAGTACTTC.

The chain couples TRBV19 to TRBJ1-2; tentative D call: TRBD1 (5 bases). Germline CDR1 reads LNHDA; CDR2 reads SQIVND (reference sequence). The CDR3 runs to 14 residues. Trimming removed 3 bases at V and 0 bases at J, with 8 bases between. DNA of the CDR3: TGTGCCAGTAGTATGGGGCCTGCTAACTATGGCTACACCTTC. Translating gives CASSMGPANYGYTF.

The chain links TRBV5-1 to TRBJ2-2, with TRBD2 matching over 9 bases. Germline V lookup: CDR1 SGHRS, CDR2 YFSETQ. After removal of 1 base from V and 4 bases from J, the junction contained 5 bases not matched to a gene. There are 16 residues in the CDR3. The CDR3 protein is CASSLRLAGSTGELFF. The CDR3 DNA is TGCGCCAGCAGCTTGAGGCTAGCGGGGAGCACCGGGGAGCTGTTTTTT.

V and J are TRBV7-9 and TRBJ2-3; D may be TRBD2 (5 bases). Germline V gene sequence: CDR1 SEHNR, CDR2 FQNEAQ (reference sequence). V gave up 2 bases and J gave up 4 bases, with 19 bases separating them. The CDR3 consists of 17 residues. CDR3 nucleotides: TGTGCCAGCAGCTTATCGGAGCTCTCGATGCGGGCAGATACGCAGTATTTT. Amino acids: CASSLSELSMRADTQYF.

The V call is TRBV5-1, the J call TRBJ2-3; 9 bases map to TRBD2. V was clipped by 0 bases and J by 3 bases; unmatched bases: 2. Germline values: CDR1 SGHRS, CDR2 YFSETQ. This CDR3 contains 15 residues. The CDR3 DNA follows: TGCGCCAGCAGCTTGGCTAGCGGGATGACAGATACGCAGTATTTT. Protein: CASSLASGMTDTQYF.

This chain joins TRBV4-1 and TRBJ2-2; 12 nucleotides line up with TRBD2. CDR1 is MGHRA and CDR2 is YSYEKL in the germline V gene. Trimming at V came to 5 bases and at J to 6 bases, leaving 10 bases not matched to a gene. The CDR3 runs to 17 residues. CDR3 protein: CASSGLAGGRQSGELFF. The CDR3 nucleotides read TGCGCCAGCAGCGGGCTAGCGGGGGGGCGGCAGTCCGGGGAGCTGTTTTTT.

The chain joins TRBV12-3 or TRBV12-4 to TRBJ2-7; D remains ambiguous. CDR3 size: 12 residues. V lost 5 bases and J 3 bases, leaving 8 bases between the germline ends. The CDR3 nucleotides read TGTGCCAGCAGTCTCGCCGGCTACGAGCAGTACTTC. It yields the protein CASSLAGYEQYF.

In nucleotides, the CDR3 is TGTGCCAGCAGCCTCCAATGGACAGCCGGAAACACCATATATTTT. Protein sequence: CASSLQWTAGNTIYF. The V and J genes are TRBV3-1 (or the pseudogene TRBV3-2) and TRBJ1-3; TRBD1 might be the D (6 bases). The CDR3 has 15 residues. V was pared by 4 bases and J by 4 bases, with 14 bases between. From germline, CDR1 is LGHDT and CDR2 YNNKEL (reference sequence).

This chain connects TRBV10-1 to TRBJ1-1, with 8 bases identical to TRBD1. The CDR3 runs 13 residues. The ends lost 6 bases at V and 5 bases at J; junction bases unmatched: 5. Germline V gene lookup returns CDR1 WNHNN and CDR2 SYGVQD (reference sequence). CDR3 nucleotides: TGCGCCAGCAGCCAGGGGGCGAGGACTGAAGCTTTCTTT. It yields the protein CASSQGARTEAFF.

The chain carries TRBV7-6 and TRBJ1-1; D possibly corresponds to TRBD1 (5 bases). The CDR3 extends over 15 amino acids. Germline V gene lookup returns CDR1 SGHVS and CDR2 FNYEAQ. Trimming removed 4 bases from V and 1 base from J, with 13 bases in between. The CDR3 protein is CASSSTDNPNTEAFF. CDR3 nucleotides: TGTGCCAGCAGCTCCACGGACAATCCGAACACTGAAGCTTTCTTT.

The rearrangement joins TRBV5-5 to TRBJ2-7; 9 bases match TRBD1. This CDR3 comprises 14 residues. Germline V gene lookup returns CDR1 SGHKS and CDR2 YYEKEE (reference sequence). V shed 5 bases and J 5 bases; nucleotides not matched to a gene: 8. The CDR3, as DNA: TGTGCCAGCAGTACAGGGGGCTTGCAACACGAGCAGTACTTC. Protein sequence: CASSTGGLQHEQYF.

The V call is TRBV5-1, the J call TRBJ2-3, with 11 bases aligning to TRBD2. This CDR3 is 17 amino acids long. Germline loops: CDR1 SGHRS, CDR2 YFSETQ. The ends lost 4 bases at V and 4 bases at J; junction bases unmatched: 11. The CDR3 spells CASSPVLAGVRADTQYF. CDR3 nucleotides: TGCGCCAGCAGCCCAGTACTAGCGGGAGTTAGGGCAGATACGCAGTATTTT.

The CDR3 DNA reads as TGCGCCAGCAGCCAACCGGGACTAGCGGGCCGCACAGATACGCAGTATTTT. Translated, it gives CASSQPGLAGRTDTQYF. The chain couples TRBV4-1 to TRBJ2-3, with 12 bases lining up with TRBD2. The V gene's germline CDR1 is MGHRA and CDR2 YSYEKL. This CDR3 comprises 17 residues. Trimming cost V 2 bases and J 1 base; bases outside gene matches: 4.

The gene calls are TRBV30 and TRBJ1-5, with no clear D. This CDR3 is built from 18 residues. V was trimmed by 0 bases and J by 4 bases, leaving 22 bases between them. Germline values: CDR1 GTSNPN, CDR2 SVGIG (reference sequence). CDR3 coding DNA: TGTGCCTGGAGTGTAAGCCCCGCCGGGAGGGTTTCTAATCAGCCCCAGCATTTT. Its protein is CAWSVSPAGRVSNQPQHF.

There are a few counts of this clone. The rearrangement links TRBV7-8 to TRBJ1-6; 8 nucleotides align to TRBD1. Trimming at V came to 4 bases and at J to 6 bases, leaving 8 bases not matched to a gene. The length of the CDR3 is 16 residues. CDR1 SGHVS and CDR2 FQNEAQ come from the germline V gene. Written as DNA, the CDR3 is TGTGCCAGCAGCTCCAGGGGGCAGGGTGGTAATTCACCCCTCCACTTT. It codes for CASSSRGQGGNSPLHF. The variable domain in full, completed from reference TRBV7-8 and TRBJ1-6, reads GAGVSQSPRYKVAKRGQDVALRCDPISGHVSLFWYQQALGQGPEFLTYFQNEAQLDKSGLPSDRFFAERPEGSVSTLKIQRTQQEDSAVYLCASSSRGQGGNSPLHFGNGTRLTVT.

The rearrangement links TRBV18 to TRBJ2-3; 14 nucleotides match TRBD2. J gave up 5 bases and V 6 bases, and 4 bases lay outside the gene matches. The CDR3 runs 15 residues. Germline V gene lookup returns CDR1 KGHSH and CDR2 LQKENI. Here the CDR3 reads CASSLGTSGRDTQYF. In DNA, the CDR3 is TGTGCCAGCTCGCTCGGGACTAGCGGGAGAGATACGCAGTATTTT. The full variable domain, with the rest looked up from reference TRBV18 and TRBJ2-3, is NAGVMQNPRHLVRRRGQEARLRCSPMKGHSHVYWYRQLPEEGLKFMVYLQKENIIDESGMPKERFSAEFPKEGPSILRIQQVVRGDSAAYFCASSLGTSGRDTQYFGPGTRLTVL.

For the CDR3, the DNA is TGTGCAATGGGGGGGCTAGATACGCAGTATTTT. Encoded protein: CAMGGLDTQYF. The chain uses TRBV10-3 and TRBJ2-3; TRBD2 is a possible D gene (7 bases). The V gene's germline CDR1 is ENHRY and CDR2 SYGVKD. CDR3 length: 11 amino acids.

V is TRBV6-2 or TRBV6-3 and J is TRBJ1-1, with 7 bases matching TRBD1. This CDR3 region has 15 residues. After removal of 6 bases from V and 1 base from J, the junction contained 8 bases not matched to a gene. The germline V gene has CDR1 MNHEY and CDR2 SVGEGT. The CDR3 DNA reads TGTGCCAGCAGCTGGACAGGTTTGGGGAACACTGAAGCTTTCTTT. Its protein product is CASSWTGLGNTEAFF.